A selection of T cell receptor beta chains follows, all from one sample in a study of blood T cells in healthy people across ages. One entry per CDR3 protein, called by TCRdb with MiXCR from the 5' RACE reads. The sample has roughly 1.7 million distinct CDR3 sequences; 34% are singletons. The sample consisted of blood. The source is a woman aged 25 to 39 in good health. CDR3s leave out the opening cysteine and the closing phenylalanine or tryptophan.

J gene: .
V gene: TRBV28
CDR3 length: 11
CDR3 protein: ASSSQVRYEQY

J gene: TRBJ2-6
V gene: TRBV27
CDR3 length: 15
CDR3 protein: ASTTELQGPGANVLT

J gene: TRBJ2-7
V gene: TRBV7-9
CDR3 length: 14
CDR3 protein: ASSGRQGARTYEQY

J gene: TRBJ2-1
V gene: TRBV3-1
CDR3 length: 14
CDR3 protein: ASSTTPGLTHNEQF

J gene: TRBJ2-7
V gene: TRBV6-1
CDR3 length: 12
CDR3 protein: ASTPGRIPNEQY

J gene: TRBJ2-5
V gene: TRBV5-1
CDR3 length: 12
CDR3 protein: ASTYGTYQETQY

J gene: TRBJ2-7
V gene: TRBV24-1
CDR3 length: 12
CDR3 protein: ATSPGTKTYEQY

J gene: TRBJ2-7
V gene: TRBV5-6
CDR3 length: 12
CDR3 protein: ASSFRTGLSEQY

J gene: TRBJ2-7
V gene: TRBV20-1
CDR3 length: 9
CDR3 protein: SASFLDEQY

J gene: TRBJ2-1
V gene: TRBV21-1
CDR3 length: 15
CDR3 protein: ASSKVFLPSSYNEQF

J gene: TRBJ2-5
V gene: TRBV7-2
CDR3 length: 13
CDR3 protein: ASSLASGGAQTQY

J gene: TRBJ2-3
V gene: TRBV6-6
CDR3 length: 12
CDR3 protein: ASRSGRARDTQY

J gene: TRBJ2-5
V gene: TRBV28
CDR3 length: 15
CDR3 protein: ASSPWTGGNSYNEQY

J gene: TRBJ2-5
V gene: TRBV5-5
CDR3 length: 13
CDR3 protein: ASSAPSGGKETQY

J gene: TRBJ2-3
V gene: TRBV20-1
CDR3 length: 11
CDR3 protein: SASTGIEDTQY

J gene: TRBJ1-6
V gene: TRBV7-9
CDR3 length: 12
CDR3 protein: ASSSATFYSPLH

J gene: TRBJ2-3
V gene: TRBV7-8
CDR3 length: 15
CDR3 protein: ASSSRGQFGSTDTQY

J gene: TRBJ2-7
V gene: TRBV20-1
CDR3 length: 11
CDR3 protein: SARETEDYEQY

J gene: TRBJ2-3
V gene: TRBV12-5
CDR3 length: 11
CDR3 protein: ASGLPPVDTQY

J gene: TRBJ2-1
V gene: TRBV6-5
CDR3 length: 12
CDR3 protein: ASSWGQAGGVQF

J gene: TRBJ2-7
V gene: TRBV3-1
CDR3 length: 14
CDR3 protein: ASSDGLAGGVYEQY

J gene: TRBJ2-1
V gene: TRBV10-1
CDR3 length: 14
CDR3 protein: ASSEAGPRSYNEQF

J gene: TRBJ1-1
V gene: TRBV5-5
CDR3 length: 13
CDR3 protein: ASSWGVGMETEAF

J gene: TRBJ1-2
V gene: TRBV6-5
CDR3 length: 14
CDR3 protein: ASSYSMSRYNYGYT

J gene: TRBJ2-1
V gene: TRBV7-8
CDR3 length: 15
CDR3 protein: ASRPRGQTLSYNEQF

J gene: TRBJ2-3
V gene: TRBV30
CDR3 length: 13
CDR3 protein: AGLGTSGPPGTQY

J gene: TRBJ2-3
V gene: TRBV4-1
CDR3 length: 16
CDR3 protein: ASSLAGTSGGPLDTQY

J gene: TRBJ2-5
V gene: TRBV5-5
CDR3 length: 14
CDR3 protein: ASSSRGAGEGETQY

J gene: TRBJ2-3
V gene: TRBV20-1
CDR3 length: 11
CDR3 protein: SHEVVGTDTQY

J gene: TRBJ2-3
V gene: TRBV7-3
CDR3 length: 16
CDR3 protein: ASSLIAGGVAHTDTQY

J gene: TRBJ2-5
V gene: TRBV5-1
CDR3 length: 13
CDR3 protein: ASSPQGGRRETQY

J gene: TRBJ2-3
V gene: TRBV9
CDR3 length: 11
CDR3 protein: ASSVGMQDTQY

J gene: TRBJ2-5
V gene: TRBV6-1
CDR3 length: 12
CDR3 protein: ASSFPREFETQY

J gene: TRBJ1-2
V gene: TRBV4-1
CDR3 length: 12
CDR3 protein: ASSQDRIGYGYT

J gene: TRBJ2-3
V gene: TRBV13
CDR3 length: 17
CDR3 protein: ASGTLLFLPVPRTDTQY

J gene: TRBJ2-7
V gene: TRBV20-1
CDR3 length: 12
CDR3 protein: SAIAGQGTYEQY

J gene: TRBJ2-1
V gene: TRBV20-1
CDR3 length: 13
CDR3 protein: SARDRRENFNEQF

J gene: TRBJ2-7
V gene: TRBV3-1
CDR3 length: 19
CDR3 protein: ASSHNTNSGRARPTSYEQY

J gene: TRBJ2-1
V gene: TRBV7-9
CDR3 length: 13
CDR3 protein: ASSLVIGLAMKQF

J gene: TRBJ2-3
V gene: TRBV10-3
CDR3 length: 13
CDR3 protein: AISESSVSTDTQY

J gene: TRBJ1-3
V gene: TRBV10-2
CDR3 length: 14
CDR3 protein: ASSDPGTGGWNTIY